This T cell receptor (beta chain) is from a study of response to subunit inactivated influenza vaccine. Findings of the study overall: A suggestion made by the authors is that each seasonal influenza vaccination recruits few new T cells.

Of note for this clonotype: Its antigen remains unknown. A much larger clone differs from this one at a single base, so this may be a read error.

Germline trimming cut 1 base from V and 2 bases from J; bases unmatched to any gene: 3. This CDR3 spans 15 amino acids. Germline CDR1 reads LGHDT; CDR2 reads YNNKEL (reference sequence). TCRdb reprocessed the RT-PCR reads with MiXCR, giving one entry per CDR3 protein. The sample consists of roughly 790,000 distinct CDR3 sequences, 21% of them appearing once. The sequences come from PBMCs from blood, collected around 5 days after vaccination. This sequence was found in a man between 50 and 59 years old who received an inactivated influenza vaccine. The V and J genes are TRBV3-1 and TRBJ2-7; 9 positions agree with TRBD2. CDR3 residues: CASSQGLAATYEQYF. DNA for the CDR3: TGTGCCAGCAGCCAAGGACTAGCGGCAACCTACGAGCAGTACTTC.